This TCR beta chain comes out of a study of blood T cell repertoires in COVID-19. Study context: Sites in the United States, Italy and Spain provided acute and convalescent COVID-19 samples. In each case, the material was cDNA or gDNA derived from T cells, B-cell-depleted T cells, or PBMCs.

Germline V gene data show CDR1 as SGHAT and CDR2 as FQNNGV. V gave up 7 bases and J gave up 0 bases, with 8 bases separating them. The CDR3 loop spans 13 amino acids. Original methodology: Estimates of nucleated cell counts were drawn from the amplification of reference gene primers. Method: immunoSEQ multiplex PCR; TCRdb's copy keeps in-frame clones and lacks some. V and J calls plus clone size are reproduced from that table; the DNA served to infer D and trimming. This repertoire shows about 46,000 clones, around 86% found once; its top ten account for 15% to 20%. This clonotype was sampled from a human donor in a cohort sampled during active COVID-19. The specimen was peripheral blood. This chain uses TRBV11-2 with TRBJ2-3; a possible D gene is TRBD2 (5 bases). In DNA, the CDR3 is TGTGCCAGCACGCGGACTAGCACAGATACGCAGTATTTT. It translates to CASTRTSTDTQYF.